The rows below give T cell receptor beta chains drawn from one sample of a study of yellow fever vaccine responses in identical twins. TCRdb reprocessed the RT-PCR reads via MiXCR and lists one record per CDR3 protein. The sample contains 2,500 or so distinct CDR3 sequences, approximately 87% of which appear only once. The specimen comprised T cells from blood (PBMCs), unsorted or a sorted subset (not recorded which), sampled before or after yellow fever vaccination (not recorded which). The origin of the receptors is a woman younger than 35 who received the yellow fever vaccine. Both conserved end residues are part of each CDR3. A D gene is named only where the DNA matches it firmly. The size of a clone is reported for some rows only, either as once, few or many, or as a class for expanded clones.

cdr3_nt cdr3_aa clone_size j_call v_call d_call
TGTGCCAGCAGTTACATACCGGGACCGGGTACCTACGAGCAGTACTTC CASSYIPGPGTYEQYF NA TRBJ2-7 TRBV6-5 NA
TGTGCCATCAGTGTGATGCGGGGGCCGAACACCGGGGAGCTGTTTTTT CAISVMRGPNTGELFF NA TRBJ2-2 TRBV10-3 NA
TGTGCCATCAGTGTCGCAGGGGGTCCGACGGGGCCCCAGCATTTT CAISVAGGPTGPQHF NA TRBJ1-5 TRBV10-3 TRBD1
TGTGCCAGCAGCTCCCGACTAGAGCCATACGAGCAGTACTTC CASSSRLEPYEQYF NA TRBJ2-7 TRBV7-6 NA
TGTGCCAGCAGTTACTCGGGGGCGGAATCCTACAATGAGCAGTTCTTC CASSYSGAESYNEQFF NA TRBJ2-1 TRBV6-5 NA
TGTGCCAGCTGTTCACTAGCGGGACTAGATACGCAGTATTTT CASCSLAGLDTQYF NA TRBJ2-3 TRBV11-2 TRBD2
TGCAGCGTTGAGGGGACTAGCGGGACCAGCTCCTACAATGAGCAGTTCTTC CSVEGTSGTSSYNEQFF NA TRBJ2-1 TRBV29-1 TRBD2
TGTGCCATCAGTGAGAAAACGGGGGCGGGGCTTCCCACTGAAGCTTTCTTT CAISEKTGAGLPTEAFF NA TRBJ1-1 TRBV10-3 NA
TGCGCCAGCAGCTCCGGGGGTGCGGCCTACGAGCAGTACTTC CASSSGGAAYEQYF NA TRBJ2-7 TRBV5-1 NA
TGTGCCAGCAGTACAGGGGACGGCGGGGAGCTGTTTTTT CASSTGDGGELFF NA TRBJ2-2 TRBV6-1 TRBD1
TGCGCCAGCAGCTCTCGAGCGGGAGGACTCTACAATGAGCAGTTCTTC CASSSRAGGLYNEQFF NA TRBJ2-1 TRBV4-3 TRBD2
TGTGCCAGCAGACCAGGGGGCTCCTACAATGAGCAGTTCTTC CASRPGGSYNEQFF NA TRBJ2-1 TRBV6-2/TRBV6-3 TRBD1
TGCGCCAGCAGCCGCGAGGGAGGGGGTAACACTGAAGCTTTCTTT CASSREGGGNTEAFF NA TRBJ1-1 TRBV4-1 NA
TGTGCCAGCAGCCCAATGGGTGCGACCCAGTACTTC CASSPMGATQYF NA TRBJ2-5 TRBV11-3 NA
TGTGCCAGCAGTGAACAGGGTGGCTATGGCTACACCTTC CASSEQGGYGYTF NA TRBJ1-2 TRBV6-1 NA
TGTGCCAGCAGCTTCGCGTTGAGGGGCGGCACTGAAGCTTTCTTT CASSFALRGGTEAFF NA TRBJ1-1 TRBV14 NA
TGTGCCAGCAGCTTGGGGGAAATTGGATACAATGAGCAGTTCTTC CASSLGEIGYNEQFF NA TRBJ2-1 TRBV5-5 NA
TGTGCCAGCAGCTCATACCCTAGCGGGATCACCTACAATGAGCAGTTCTTC CASSSYPSGITYNEQFF NA TRBJ2-1 TRBV7-1 TRBD2
TGTGCCAGCAGTTTCCCTCGGCACCTCCGGGAGCAGTTCTTC CASSFPRHLREQFF NA TRBJ2-1 TRBV12-3/TRBV12-4 NA
TGTGCCAGCAGTTTATTGTTAGGGGAGCAGTACTTC CASSLLLGEQYF few TRBJ2-7 TRBV28 NA
TGCGCCAGCAGTCTTGATTCACCCCTCCACTTT CASSLDSPLHF once TRBJ1-6 TRBV23-1 NA
TGTGCCAGCAGCTCCAGCGGGAGAAGGTCCACAGATACGCAGTATTTT CASSSSGRRSTDTQYF NA TRBJ2-3 TRBV11-1 TRBD2
TGTGCCAGCAGCTTAGCGGGGTATGGACAGAGCACTGAAGCTTTCTTT CASSLAGYGQSTEAFF few TRBJ1-1 TRBV7-2 NA
TGTGCCATCAGTGAGTCGAGAACAGAAGCTTTCTTT CAISESRTEAFF NA TRBJ1-1 TRBV10-3 NA
TGTGCCAGCAGCCGAGAGGGGCAGGGGTCCTACAATGAGCAGTTCTTC CASSREGQGSYNEQFF NA TRBJ2-1 TRBV11-2 NA
TGCGCCAGCAGCCAAGCCCCTCTAGCGGGAGGCACAGATACGCAGTATTTT CASSQAPLAGGTDTQYF NA TRBJ2-3 TRBV4-3 TRBD2
TGTGCCAGTAGCCCCGGACGACCCCTCGCAGATACGCAGTATTTT CASSPGRPLADTQYF NA TRBJ2-3 TRBV19 NA
TGTGCCAGCAGTTTCCAACTAGTGCGCGCCGGGGAGCTGTTTTTT CASSFQLVRAGELFF NA TRBJ2-2 TRBV6-2/TRBV6-3 NA
TGTGCCAGCAGCTTAGCTGCAGGGCGAACCGGGGAGCTGTTTTTT CASSLAAGRTGELFF NA TRBJ2-2 TRBV11-1 NA
TGTGCCACCAGCAGACAGACAGGGGATTCCGGGGAGCTGTTTTTT CATSRQTGDSGELFF few TRBJ2-2 TRBV15 TRBD1
TGTGCCACCTCTGAGGTGGGGGGGGTAGATGAGCAGTTCTTC CATSEVGGVDEQFF NA TRBJ2-1 TRBV24-1 TRBD2
TGTGCCACGGGGCAGGGATCCTACGAGCAGTACTTC CATGQGSYEQYF once TRBJ2-7 TRBV15 NA
TGTGCCAGCAGCTTATTGTACACCGGGGAGCTGTTTTTT CASSLLYTGELFF once TRBJ2-2 TRBV11-1 NA
TGTGCCACCAGCAGAGATCGGCTAGCAACCCGATTGGAGCAGTACTTC CATSRDRLATRLEQYF NA TRBJ2-7 TRBV15 NA
TGTGCCAGCAGCCCCTGGACAGGAGGCGATCAGCCCCAGCATTTT CASSPWTGGDQPQHF NA TRBJ1-5 TRBV7-6 TRBD1
TGTGCCAGCAGCCCTACGCCGGCGCAGGGTGGGACGCAGTATTTT CASSPTPAQGGTQYF NA TRBJ2-3 TRBV11-1 NA
TGCGCCAGCAGCTTGGGTCTTAGCGGGAGCCATTCCTACAATGAGCAGTTCTTC CASSLGLSGSHSYNEQFF NA TRBJ2-1 TRBV5-1 TRBD2
TGTGCCAGCAAAGTGGGCTCACAAGAGACCCAGTACTTC CASKVGSQETQYF NA TRBJ2-5 TRBV21-1 NA
TGTGCCAGCAGCACCGACAGGACCAGTGGCTACACCTTC CASSTDRTSGYTF NA TRBJ1-2 TRBV6-1 NA
TGCGCCAGCAGCCAAGACGAGCACCGGGGGCAGTACTTC CASSQDEHRGQYF once TRBJ2-7 TRBV4-1 NA
TGCGCCAGCAGCGTCGGAACTAACGGACCCACAGATACGCAGTATTTT CASSVGTNGPTDTQYF NA TRBJ2-3 TRBV10-2 NA
TGTGCCAGCAGCTTAGGAGGGGGCGATTCACCCCTCCACTTT CASSLGGGDSPLHF NA TRBJ1-6 TRBV7-6 TRBD1
TGTGCCATCAGAACGGGACTAGCGGGAGTTCCAGGCACCGGGGAGCTGTTTTTT CAIRTGLAGVPGTGELFF NA TRBJ2-2 TRBV10-3 TRBD2
TGTGCCAGCAGCCGGACTAGCGGGGGGCCCACTGTGATCTTCTTC CASSRTSGGPTVIFF NA TRBJ2-1 TRBV7-6 TRBD2
TGTGCCACCAGTGATCAAGACATCCCCTCCTACGAGCAGTACTTC CATSDQDIPSYEQYF NA TRBJ2-7 TRBV24-1 NA
TGTGCCAGCAGCAAGAGTGGGGGTCCAAACACCGGGGAGCTGTTTTTT CASSKSGGPNTGELFF NA TRBJ2-2 TRBV7-9 NA